The T cell receptor beta chain described here comes from a study of human T cells and chemical hapten exposure. Study-wide background: Each patch test put 0.01% DPC on the upper back, and results were read at 6 days. Alopecia areata, totalis and universalis patients, mostly female, were included. Minor pooled library volume differences mainly drove per-sample TCR yield variation.

Indicated time point: pre-sensitization, week 0. Treatment defined: therapeutic diphenylcyclopropenone sensitization with weekly scalp DPC. This CDR3 spans 14 amino acids. CDR1 is SGHTA, CDR2 FQGNSA, per germline. V shed 6 bases, J shed 4 bases, and the junction held 2 bases outside the gene matches. From the RACE reads, TCRdb called clonotypes with MiXCR, one entry per CDR3 protein. The sample includes more than 250,000 distinct CDR3 sequences, about 9.4% of them seen just once. This clonotype was found a few times. The origin of this receptor is a woman in her forties with alopecia areata. Some clones in this sample may be carry-over from other donors' samples. The V gene is TRBV7-2, the J gene TRBJ2-2; TRBD2 aligns across 10 bases. Sample: whole blood, taken in connection with sensitization to the hapten diphenylcyclopropenone (DPC). CDR3 sequence: CASRLAGRTGELFF. The CDR3 region has the DNA TGTGCCAGCAGACTAGCGGGACGCACCGGGGAGCTGTTTTTT.